This T cell receptor (beta chain) came from a study of cytomegalovirus exposure and HLA in healthy donors. Comments on this clone: Its antigen is unknown.

The CDR3 runs 16 residues. A multiplex PCR was run with 60 Vbeta primers and 13 Jbeta primers. TCRdb keeps only in-frame clones here, not all; method: immunoSEQ multiplex PCR. The profile shows approximately 130,000 clones, over 60% of them singletons. Study findings and constraints: The classifier, whose performance was assessed in both the original and validation cohorts, reportedly diagnosed cytomegalovirus status with high specificity and sensitivity.

J is TRBJ2-5 and V is TRBV21-1; the listed D gene, TRBD2, was not tested against the DNA. TRBV21-1 is tagged as a pseudogene. The sequencing input was PBMCs. The receptor comes from a female donor in good health and CMV-seropositive. The CDR3 loop reads CASSKARWRVEETQYF. As DNA, the CDR3 is TGTGCCAGCAGCAAAGCGAGGTGGAGGGTAGAAGAGACCCAGTACTTC.